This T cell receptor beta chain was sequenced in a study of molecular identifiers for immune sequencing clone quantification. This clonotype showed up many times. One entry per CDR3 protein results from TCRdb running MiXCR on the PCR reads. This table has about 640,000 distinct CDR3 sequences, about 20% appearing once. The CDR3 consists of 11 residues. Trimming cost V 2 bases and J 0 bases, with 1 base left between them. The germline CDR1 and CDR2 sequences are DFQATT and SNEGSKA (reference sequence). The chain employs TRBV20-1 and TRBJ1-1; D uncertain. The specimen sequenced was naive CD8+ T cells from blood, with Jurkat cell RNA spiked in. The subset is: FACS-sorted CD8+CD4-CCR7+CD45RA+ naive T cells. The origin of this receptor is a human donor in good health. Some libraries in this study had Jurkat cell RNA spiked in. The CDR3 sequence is CSARLNTEAFF. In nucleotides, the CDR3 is TGCAGTGCTAGATTGAACACTGAAGCTTTCTTT.